Sequencing of this TCR beta chain was carried out in a study of cytomegalovirus exposure and HLA in healthy donors. Whole-study results and caveats: An apparent linkage of common viral pathogens to several of the most significant clusters emerged in a later analysis. The study found most TCR sequences rare, yet found some public TCRs in many donors.

This clone was observed a handful of times. Its antigen is not identified. Losses at the gene ends were 4 bases for V and 6 bases for J; bases not matched to a gene: 4. Germline CDR1 SQVTM, CDR2 ANQGSEA. This CDR3 has 12 residues. Vbeta (60) and Jbeta (13) primers were used in the PCR. Some clones are missing from TCRdb's copy, which holds only in-frame ones; the method was immunoSEQ multiplex PCR. The data contain roughly 190,000 clones, roughly a tenth of them seen just once; the ten biggest clones take up less than 1.5%. The receptor comes from a woman aged 25-40 years in good health and CMV-seropositive. The chain couples TRBV29-1 to TRBJ2-3, with TRBD1 matching 7 bases. Material: PBMCs. CDR3 DNA sequence: TGCAGCGTTGTGAAGGGGGCGGATACGCAGTATTTT. Translation: CSVVKGADTQYF.